This TCR beta chain was sequenced in a study of shared clonotypes between healthy human individuals. Only in-frame clones appear in the TCRdb table, and some are missing; sequencing was by immunoSEQ multiplex PCR. The table has 500,000 or so clones, around 95% seen once. This CDR3 is 14 amino acids long. CDR1 is SNHLY, CDR2 FYNNEI, per germline. Between the trimmed V and J ends, which lost 1 base and 7 bases, there was a span of 10 bases. The chain couples TRBV2 to TRBJ2-2; D not certain. The sample comprised naive CD4+ T cells sorted from blood. Subset specified: CD45RA+ positively selected. This clonotype was sampled from a woman aged 25 to 39 in good health. CDR3 sequence: CASSEEVIGGELFF. The CDR3 DNA reads as TGTGCCAGCAGTGAAGAAGTTATCGGCGGGGAGCTGTTTTTT.